The subject of this entry is one T cell receptor (beta chain). There is no known antigen for this receptor. No much larger clone exists at a distance of one base, and base qualities are not known. The data belong to a study of shared clonotypes between healthy human individuals (dated by TCRdb to between 2020 and 2021). As for the study more broadly: The cohort included three men and a couple of women between 18 and 49 years of age. For each donor, CD4 naive and CD4 memory were each run on three plates, CD8 naive on two plates, and CD8 memory on one plate. To estimate repertoire size and how much clonotypes are shared between individuals, the study performed deep sequencing of blood TCR repertoires from about 5 healthy adults. Different laboratories and diverse techniques were used to prepare libraries and sequence TCR repertoires, to increase sequencing depth and limit assay-specific biases. Each donor's leukapheresis produced roughly between roughly 0.85 and 9.5 billion PBMCs. Broad study findings and their caveats: Clonotypes shared by all four sorted-subset donors showed higher generation probabilities than non-shared clonotypes. Because the study included a small number of donors, the genetic and exposure-history diversity represented was limited. Pairwise subsampling led to the expectation that sequencing depth would affect the degree of clonotype sharing among donors. Incomplete sequencing was indicated by rarefaction of sorted-subset datasets, despite the large sequencing depth. Naive subsets generally had larger estimated clonotype richness than memory subsets did. About 5% of naive CD4, 3% to 3.5% of naive CD8, roughly 2.4% of memory CD4, and approximately 0.4% of memory CD8 clonotypes were shared across four donors. Sampling was limited to blood, and TCR repertoires in tissue likely differ from TCR repertoires in blood.

The germline V gene (reference sequence) specifies LNHDA as CDR1 and SQIVND as CDR2. V is clipped by 7 bases and J by 1 base, and the sequence between their germline boundaries is 10 bases long. Spanning cysteine to phenylalanine, the CDR3 consists of 13 amino acids. Only the CDR3 DNA stays, 39 bases, in frame from base 1. The donors were healthy, HIV-negative adults who had no recently reported acute infections or vaccinations. All donors were Caucasian adults living in Nashville, Tennessee, USA. CD4+ T cells were enriched through magnetic negative selection, after which naive cells were positively selected on CD45RA and the remaining negative fraction served as the memory subset. After blood collection by leukapheresis, PBMCs were isolated using Ficoll-Histopaque density gradient centrifugation and then cryopreserved in the vapor phase of liquid nitrogen. Analytical flow cytometry was used to check the purity and quantity of each magnetically sorted T cell population. From each sorted fraction, genomic DNA was isolated and quantified by UV absorbance on a Nanodrop 2000c.

TCR CDR3 regions were amplified from genomic DNA by multiplex PCR using the deep immunoSEQ assay. Extracted genomic DNA from each cell subset was distributed evenly across all wells of several immunoSEQ 96-well plates, and each plate was treated as a replicate. Each replicate PCR for sorted subsets received about 220 ng genomic DNA, equal to roughly 33,000 T cell genomes. Purified libraries were quantified with a Qubit 3.0 fluorometer, sized on a Bioanalyzer 2100, and re-quantified with the KAPA Library Quantification kit. Each immunoSEQ 96-well plate was sequenced on its own single-read 150-cycle Illumina NextSeq 550 flow cell. The authors' analysis ran thus. Because only junctional sequences without quality scores were contained in the immunoSEQ output, filtering matching that applied to full-length reads could not be performed. Sequences were annotated with PyIR, a Python wrapper for IgBLAST v1.9, using IMGT germline references to assign V/J genes and CDR3. Any read was removed if the V/J assignment was weak (E-value above 1e-6), the CDR3 was missing, or the read contained stop codons, out-of-frame junctions, or ambiguous translated residues. V3J clonotypes were defined by identical inferred V gene, J gene, and CDR3 amino acid sequence. Percentage overlap between repertoires was computed as shared unique clonotypes divided by the size of the smaller repertoire. RTK rarefaction, the Chao1 estimator, and Recon v2.1 estimates of unobserved clonotypes were used to assess repertoire richness. OLGA was used to compute generation probabilities for all TCRbeta clonotypes that the gDNA method yielded from several donors. TCRdb re-hosts the immuneACCESS table, in-frame sequences only. Its copies lack some clones; in the studies checked, an unresolved V gene accounts for under half of them, and the cause for the rest is not known. V and J calls and clone size are those listed in that table; D and trimming were worked out from the DNA. This sample comprises about 1,500,000 clones, more than 95% of them detected only once. The top ten hold more than 0.9% of the sample.

The specimen was naive CD4+ T cells sorted from blood. In the paper's terms, the cell subset or site label means: CD45RA+ positively selected. The sequence derives from a man aged 25 to 45 in good health. This receptor chain uses TRBV19 and TRBJ1-2; the D gene cannot be resolved reliably. The bases are TGTGCCAGTACAAGGGTCGATAACTATGGCTACACCTTC. Its protein is CASTRVDNYGYTF. Supplemented by the reference TRBV19 and TRBJ1-2 proteins around the CDR3, the complete variable domain is DGGITQSPKYLFRKEGQNVTLSCEQNLNHDAMYWYRQDPGQGLRLIYYSQIVNDFQKGDIAEGYSVSREKKESFPLTVTSAQKNPTAFYLCASTRVDNYGYTFGSGTRLTVV.